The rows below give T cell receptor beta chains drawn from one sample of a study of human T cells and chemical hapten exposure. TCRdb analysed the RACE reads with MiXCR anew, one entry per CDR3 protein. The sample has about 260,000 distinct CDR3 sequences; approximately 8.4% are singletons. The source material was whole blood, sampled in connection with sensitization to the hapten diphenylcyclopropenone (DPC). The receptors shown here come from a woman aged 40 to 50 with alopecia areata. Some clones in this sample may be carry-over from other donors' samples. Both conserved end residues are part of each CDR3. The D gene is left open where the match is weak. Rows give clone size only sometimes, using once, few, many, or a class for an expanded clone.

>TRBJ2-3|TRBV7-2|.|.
CASSARLVWSTDTQYF
TGTGCCAGCAGCGCTAGACTAGTTTGGAGCACAGATACGCAGTATTTT
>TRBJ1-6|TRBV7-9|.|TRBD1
CASSQGQGGSPLHF
TGTGCCAGCAGCCAAGGACAGGGGGGTTCACCCCTCCACTTT
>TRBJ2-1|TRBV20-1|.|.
CSVEGTNLEQFF
TGCAGTGTTGAAGGGACAAACCTAGAGCAGTTCTTC
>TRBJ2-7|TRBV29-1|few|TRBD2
CSVLVSSNAGGIYEQYF
TGCAGCGTTCTTGTTTCTTCTAATGCGGGAGGAATCTACGAGCAGTACTTC
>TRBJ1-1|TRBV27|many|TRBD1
CASRGDSREAFF
TGTGCCAGCAGGGGGGACAGCCGGGAGGCTTTCTTT
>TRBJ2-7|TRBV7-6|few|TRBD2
CASSLGYGTSGYEQYF
TGTGCCAGCAGCTTAGGGTACGGGACTAGCGGCTACGAGCAGTACTTC
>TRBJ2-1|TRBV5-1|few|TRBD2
CASSWMASGTNNEQFF
TGCGCCAGCAGCTGGATGGCTAGCGGGACTAACAATGAGCAGTTCTTC
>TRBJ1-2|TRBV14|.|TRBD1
CASSQVPGGWDGYTF
TGTGCCAGCAGCCAAGTTCCAGGGGGCTGGGATGGCTACACCTTC
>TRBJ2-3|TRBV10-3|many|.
CAISQGTRSGASDTQYF
TGTGCCATCAGCCAAGGGACGAGATCTGGGGCTAGTGATACGCAGTATTTT
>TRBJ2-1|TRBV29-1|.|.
CSVVSQNEQFF
TGCAGCGTTGTGTCGCAGAATGAGCAGTTCTTC
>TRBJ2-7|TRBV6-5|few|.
CASSHSTYEQYF
TGTGCCAGCAGCCATTCTACCTACGAGCAGTACTTC
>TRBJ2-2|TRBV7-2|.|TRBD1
CASRLRDRGDGELFF
TGTGCCAGCAGGCTCCGGGACAGGGGAGACGGGGAGCTGTTTTTT
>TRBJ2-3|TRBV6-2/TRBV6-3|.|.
CASRPTRTDTQYF
TGTGCCAGCAGACCGACGAGGACAGATACGCAGTATTTT
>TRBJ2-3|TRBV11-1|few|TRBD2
CASSFGLAGSWYF
TGTGCCAGCAGCTTTGGACTAGCGGGATCTTGGTATTTT
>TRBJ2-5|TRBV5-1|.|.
CASSGQIQETQYF
TGCGCCAGCAGCGGACAGATACAAGAGACCCAGTACTTC
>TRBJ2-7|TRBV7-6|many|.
CASSRAQGRGYEQYF
TGTGCCAGCAGCCGCGCGCAGGGCCGGGGTTACGAGCAGTACTTC
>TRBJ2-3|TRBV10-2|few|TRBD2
CASSESRTSGSFTDTQYF
TGCGCCAGCAGTGAGTCCCGGACTAGCGGGAGCTTCACAGATACGCAGTATTTT
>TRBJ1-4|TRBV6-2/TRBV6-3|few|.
CASNQQQGQLFF
TGTGCCAGCAACCAACAACAGGGCCAACTGTTTTTT
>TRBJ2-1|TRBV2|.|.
CASSESLTISYNEQFF
TGTGCCAGCAGTGAGAGTCTTACCATCTCCTACAATGAGCAGTTCTTC
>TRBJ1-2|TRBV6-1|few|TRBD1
CASSEPGQGAGGYTF
TGTGCCAGCAGTGAGCCGGGACAGGGGGCTGGTGGCTACACCTTC
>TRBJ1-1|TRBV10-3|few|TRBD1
CATIAGQGASPTEAFF
TGTGCCACCATAGCGGGACAGGGGGCAAGTCCGACTGAAGCTTTCTTT
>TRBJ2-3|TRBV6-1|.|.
CASSTTGILGDTQYF
TGTGCCAGCAGTACAACAGGGATCCTAGGGGATACGCAGTATTTT
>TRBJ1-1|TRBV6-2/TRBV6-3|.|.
CANSLDGNPNTEAFF
TGTGCCAACAGCCTTGACGGAAACCCGAACACTGAAGCTTTCTTT
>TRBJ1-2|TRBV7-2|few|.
CASSLISGSPNYGYTF
TGTGCCAGCAGCTTAATTTCCGGCAGCCCTAACTATGGCTACACCTTC
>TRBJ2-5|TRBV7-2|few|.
CASSLGPKETQYF
TGTGCCAGCAGCCTCGGACCGAAGGAGACCCAGTACTTC
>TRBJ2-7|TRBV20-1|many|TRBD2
CSAPMWREYIYEQYF
TGCAGTGCTCCAATGTGGCGGGAGTACATCTACGAGCAGTACTTC
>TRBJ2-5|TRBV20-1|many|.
CSAPLRPGQGQYF
TGCAGTGCTCCCCTTCGACCGGGTCAGGGCCAGTACTTC
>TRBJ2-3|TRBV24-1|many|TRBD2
CATSDLPGGSGVDTQYF
TGTGCCACCAGTGATTTGCCTGGCGGGAGTGGGGTAGATACGCAGTATTTT
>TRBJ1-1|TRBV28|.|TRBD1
CASSGDRGPTEAFF
TGTGCCAGCAGTGGCGACAGGGGGCCCACTGAAGCTTTCTTT
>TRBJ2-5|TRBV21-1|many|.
CASSGRQETQYF
TGTGCCAGCAGCGGGCGTCAAGAGACCCAGTACTTC
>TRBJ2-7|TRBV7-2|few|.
CASSLGLGSRAYEQYF
TGTGCCAGCAGCTTGGGCCTCGGATCCCGAGCCTACGAGCAGTACTTC
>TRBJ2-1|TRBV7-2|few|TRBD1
CASSLSRPGGKFSEQFF
TGTGCCAGCAGCTTAAGTCGTCCAGGGGGCAAATTTAGTGAGCAGTTCTTC
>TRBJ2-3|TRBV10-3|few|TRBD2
CATSIKRERTDTQYF
TGTGCCACCTCCATCAAGCGGGAACGCACAGATACGCAGTATTTT
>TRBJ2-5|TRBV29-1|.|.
CSVERQAQETQYF
TGCAGCGTTGAAAGACAGGCTCAAGAGACCCAGTACTTC
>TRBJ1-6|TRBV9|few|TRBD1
CASSSGTGVNYSPLHF
TGTGCCAGCAGCTCCGGGACAGGGGTAAATTATTCACCCCTCCACTTT
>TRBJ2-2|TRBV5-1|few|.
CASSLDPAGELFF
TGCGCCAGCAGCTTGGATCCGGCCGGGGAGCTGTTTTTT
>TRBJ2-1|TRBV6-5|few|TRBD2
CASSLTETSGSREQFF
TGTGCCAGCAGTTTGACAGAGACTAGCGGGAGCCGTGAGCAGTTCTTC
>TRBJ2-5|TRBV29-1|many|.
CSFPGPAVETQYF
TGCAGCTTCCCCGGACCGGCCGTCGAGACCCAGTACTTC
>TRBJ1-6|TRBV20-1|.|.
CSARDPTANSPLHF
TGCAGTGCTAGAGATCCCACCGCCAATTCACCCCTCCACTTT
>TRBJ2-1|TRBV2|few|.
CASKGLEANEQFF
TGTGCCAGCAAAGGCCTAGAAGCCAATGAGCAGTTCTTC
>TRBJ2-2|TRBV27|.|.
CASSLMGGGRSTGELFF
TGTGCCAGCAGTTTAATGGGGGGCGGCAGAAGCACCGGGGAGCTGTTTTTT